This TCR beta chain stems from a study of cytomegalovirus exposure and HLA in healthy donors. Overall study results and limits: Later on, analysis showed that most CMV-associated TCR beta chains appeared to be HLA-restricted.

Donors had nominal health at sampling but likely had unrecorded immune exposures. Remarks on this clone: The antigen is undetermined.

Primers included in the PCR were 60 Vbeta and 13 Jbeta primers. Libraries were prepared by immunoSEQ multiplex PCR; TCRdb keeps only in-frame clonotypes and omits some of them. The table includes some 100,000 clones, roughly 69% detected once. Sequenced input: PBMCs. The receptor was isolated from a human donor in good health.

The CDR3, as DNA: TGTGCCAGCAGCGTAGAGTACGGTAACAATGAGCAGTTCTTC. Its translation is CASSVEYGNNEQFF. This sequence joins TRBV9 and TRBJ2-1; D call uncertain. Trimming cost V 0 bases and J 5 bases, with 9 bases left between them. CDR1 is SGDLS, CDR2 YYNGEE, per germline. The CDR3 covers 14 residues.